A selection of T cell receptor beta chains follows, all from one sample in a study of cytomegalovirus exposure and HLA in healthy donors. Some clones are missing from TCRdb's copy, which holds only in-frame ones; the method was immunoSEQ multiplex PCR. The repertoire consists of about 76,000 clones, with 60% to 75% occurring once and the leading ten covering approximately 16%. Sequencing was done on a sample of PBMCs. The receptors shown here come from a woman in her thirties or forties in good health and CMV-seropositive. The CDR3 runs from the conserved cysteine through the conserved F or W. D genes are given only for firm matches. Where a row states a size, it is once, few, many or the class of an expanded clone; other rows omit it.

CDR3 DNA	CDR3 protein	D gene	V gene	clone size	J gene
TGTGCCACCTTGGACAGGCGAAACACCGGGGAGCTGTTTTTT	CATLDRRNTGELFF	TRBD1	TRBV2	NA	TRBJ2-2
TGTGCCAGTAGGGTTCAGGATAATTCACCCCTCCACTTT	CASRVQDNSPLHF	NA	TRBV19	NA	TRBJ1-6
TGTGCCAGTAGTATAGATTTTGGGGGCTTACCTTCTGGAGCTTTCTTT	CASSIDFGGLPSGAFF	NA	TRBV19	NA	TRBJ1-1
TGTGCCAGCAGCGTAGATGCAGGGGGCAATCAGCCCCAGCATTTT	CASSVDAGGNQPQHF	NA	TRBV9	NA	TRBJ1-5
TGTGCCAGCATCGAACAGGGGGCCTTTCAGCCCCAGCATTTT	CASIEQGAFQPQHF	TRBD1	TRBV6-6	NA	TRBJ1-5
TGCGCCAGCAGCCAAGAAGGGGCGGGGGCACCCTACAATGAGCAGTTCTTC	CASSQEGAGAPYNEQFF	NA	TRBV4-3	NA	TRBJ2-1
TGTGCCAGCAGCTTTACAGGGGGCTCCTACGAGCAGTACTTC	CASSFTGGSYEQYF	TRBD1	TRBV11-2	NA	TRBJ2-7
TGTGCCAGCAGCAAACATAGCAATCAGCCCCAGCATTTT	CASSKHSNQPQHF	NA	TRBV7-2	NA	TRBJ1-5
TGTGCCAGCAGGGTGACAGGCTACACTGAAGCTTTCTTT	CASRVTGYTEAFF	NA	TRBV2	NA	TRBJ1-1
TGCAGCGTCGTGGGTCGGCCGGGGATTTCGGAGACCCAGTACTTC	CSVVGRPGISETQYF	NA	TRBV29-1	few	TRBJ2-5
TGTGCCAGCTCGCCCCGACTAGCGGGGGTCTACGAGCAGTACTTC	CASSPRLAGVYEQYF	TRBD2	TRBV18	NA	TRBJ2-7
TGTGCCTGGAGTCAAGGAATGGGGCGAGGAAACACCATATATTTT	CAWSQGMGRGNTIYF	NA	TRBV30	NA	TRBJ1-3
TGTGCCAGCATCCCCGGGACAGGGGCTGGGGCCAACGTCCTGACTTTC	CASIPGTGAGANVLTF	TRBD1	TRBV7-2	NA	TRBJ2-6
TGTGCCAGCAGCGGGCAGGGGTTCACTGAAGCTTTCTTT	CASSGQGFTEAFF	NA	TRBV5-4	few	TRBJ1-1
TGCGCCAGCAGCCCTCGGACTAGCGGGGGGGACAATGAGCAGTTCTTC	CASSPRTSGGDNEQFF	TRBD2	TRBV4-1	NA	TRBJ2-1
TGCGCCAGCAGATTAGCAGTGAACACTGAAGCTTTCTTT	CASRLAVNTEAFF	NA	TRBV5-1	once	TRBJ1-1
TGTGCCAGCAGTGACAGGGGATACACCGGGGAGCTGTTTTTT	CASSDRGYTGELFF	NA	TRBV6-1	NA	TRBJ2-2
TGTGCCAGCAGCCCCCCGAGCGGTACAGCTAATGAAAAACTGTTTTTT	CASSPPSGTANEKLFF	NA	TRBV9	NA	TRBJ1-4
TGTGCCAGCAGTTTAGCGGGGCGCACAGATACGCAGTATTTT	CASSLAGRTDTQYF	NA	TRBV28	few	TRBJ2-3
TGTGCCAGCAGTACACAGGGCCGCGACACCTTC	CASSTQGRDTF	NA	TRBV7-9	NA	TRBJ1-2
TGCGCCAGCAGCCCCGGGACAGTGTCTCGGCACACTGAAGCTTTCTTT	CASSPGTVSRHTEAFF	TRBD1	TRBV5-1	few	TRBJ1-1
TGTGCCAGCAGCCTCGGACAGGGGAACACTGAAGCTTTCTTT	CASSLGQGNTEAFF	TRBD1	TRBV7-3	NA	TRBJ1-1
TGTGCTAGTGGCTCAGAGGTCATGAACACTGAAGCTTTCTTT	CASGSEVMNTEAFF	NA	TRBV12-5	NA	TRBJ1-1
TGTGCCAGCAGCTTGCTAGCGGGAGCCCACGAGCAGTACTTC	CASSLLAGAHEQYF	TRBD2	TRBV7-6	NA	TRBJ2-7
TGTGCCAGCAGTTTACTGAGCGAAGAGACCCAGTACTTC	CASSLLSEETQYF	NA	TRBV2	few	TRBJ2-5
TGTGCCAGCACCTTGAGGGGGGCCAACGTCCTGACTTTC	CASTLRGANVLTF	NA	TRBV6-5	NA	TRBJ2-6
TGTGCCAGCAGTGTTAGCGGGAGGGCTGGCGGGGAGCTGTTTTTT	CASSVSGRAGGELFF	TRBD2	TRBV6-5	NA	TRBJ2-2
TGTGCCAGCAGCTTACAGGGGGCTGGGACTGAAGCTTTCTTT	CASSLQGAGTEAFF	TRBD1	TRBV13	NA	TRBJ1-1
TGTGCCAGCTCACCACCCGGGACTAGCGGAATCTACGAGCAGTACTTC	CASSPPGTSGIYEQYF	TRBD2	TRBV18	NA	TRBJ2-7
TGTGCCAGCAGCTTAAGCTCCCTAAGAGGCGGCCCGAGGAGCGGGAGCTCCTACAATGAGCAGTTCTTC	CASSLSSLRGGPRSGSSYNEQFF	TRBD2	TRBV7-3	NA	TRBJ2-1
TGTGCCAGCAGGCGGACAGGGGTTACTGAAGCTTTCTTT	CASRRTGVTEAFF	TRBD1	TRBV11-2	few	TRBJ1-1
TGTGCCAGCAGCTCCGCGGGGCGTAGCGGCCGATCCTACGAGCAGTACTTC	CASSSAGRSGRSYEQYF	NA	TRBV7-9	NA	TRBJ2-7
TGTGCCAGCAGCTCGGGGACAGGGGAAGACGAGCAGTACTTC	CASSSGTGEDEQYF	TRBD1	TRBV5-4	NA	TRBJ2-7
TGTGCCAGCAGCCGGCTAGCCTCGCGTCCGAACACTGAAGCTTTCTTT	CASSRLASRPNTEAFF	NA	TRBV7-2	NA	TRBJ1-1
TGTGCCAGCACCCTGGGCCACAGGGGGACCTACGAGCAGTACTTC	CASTLGHRGTYEQYF	TRBD1	TRBV28	NA	TRBJ2-7
TGCGCCAGCAGCTTGGGAGTGACAGGGGTTGGCACTGAAGCTTTCTTT	CASSLGVTGVGTEAFF	TRBD1	TRBV5-1	NA	TRBJ1-1
TGTGCCAGCAGCCAGATTAAGCGGAGCACAGATACGCAGTATTTT	CASSQIKRSTDTQYF	NA	TRBV5-5	NA	TRBJ2-3
TGTGCCAGCAGCTCCGGACAGGGGGCGGCCGAGCAGTACTTC	CASSSGQGAAEQYF	TRBD1	TRBV7-9	NA	TRBJ2-7
TGTGCCAGCAGCCAAGCCGGACAGGGTAGCACTGAAGCTTTCTTT	CASSQAGQGSTEAFF	TRBD1	TRBV4-2	NA	TRBJ1-1
TGTGCCAGCTCACCACGTATCACAGGTCGATCAGCCTTCACCGGGGAGCTGTTTTTT	CASSPRITGRSAFTGELFF	NA	TRBV18	NA	TRBJ2-2
TGTGCCAGCAGTGCCTTCCCGTCAGATACGCAGTATTTT	CASSAFPSDTQYF	NA	TRBV6-4	NA	TRBJ2-3
TGCGCCAGCAGCTTCGGACTAGTCATCGTTAAGGATACGCAGTATTTT	CASSFGLVIVKDTQYF	TRBD2	TRBV5-1	NA	TRBJ2-3
TGTGCCAGCAGCCGCGGGGGGGGCACTGAAGCTTTCTTT	CASSRGGGTEAFF	NA	TRBV2	NA	TRBJ1-1
TGTGCCAGCAGCGTAGAACTAGCGGGAGTCGGTGAGCAGTTCTTC	CASSVELAGVGEQFF	TRBD2	TRBV9	few	TRBJ2-1
TGTGCCAGCAGGACCTCACTAGCGGGATTACGAGAGCAGTACTTC	CASRTSLAGLREQYF	TRBD2	TRBV6-5	few	TRBJ2-7
TGCAGCGTTGGGCGGGGGGTCGGCAATGAGCAGTTCTTC	CSVGRGVGNEQFF	TRBD2	TRBV29-1	NA	TRBJ2-1
TGCGCCAGCAGCCAAGCCCAGGGGGCAGGTTATGGCTACACCTTC	CASSQAQGAGYGYTF	TRBD1	TRBV4-1	few	TRBJ1-2
TGTGCCAGCAGCCTCGGGGGAGCGGGGGGCACAGATACGCAGTATTTT	CASSLGGAGGTDTQYF	TRBD2	TRBV16	NA	TRBJ2-3